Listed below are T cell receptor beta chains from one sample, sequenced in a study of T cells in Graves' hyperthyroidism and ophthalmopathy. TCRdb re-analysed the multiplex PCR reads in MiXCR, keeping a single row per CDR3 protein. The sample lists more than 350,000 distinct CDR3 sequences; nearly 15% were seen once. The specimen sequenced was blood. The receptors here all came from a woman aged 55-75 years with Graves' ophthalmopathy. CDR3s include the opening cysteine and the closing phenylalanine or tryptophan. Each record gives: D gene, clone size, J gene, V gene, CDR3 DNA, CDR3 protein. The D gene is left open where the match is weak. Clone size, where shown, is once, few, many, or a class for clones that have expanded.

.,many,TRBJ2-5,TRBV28,TGTGCCAGCAGCGTACCCCGGGGATCCGAGACCCAGTACTTC,CASSVPRGSETQYF
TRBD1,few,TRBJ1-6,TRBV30,TGTGCCTGGACCCGGGACAGAAATTCACCCCTCCACTTT,CAWTRDRNSPLHF
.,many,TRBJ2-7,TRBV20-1,TGCAGTGCTAGTCTAGGGGGCTCCTACGAGCAGTACTTC,CSASLGGSYEQYF
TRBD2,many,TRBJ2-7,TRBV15,TGTGCCACCAGCAGAAAGACTAGCGGGCCTCACGAGCAGTACTTC,CATSRKTSGPHEQYF
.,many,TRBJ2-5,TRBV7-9,TGTGCCAGCAGCCGGAACGGGCGGGACCAAGAGACCCAGTACTTC,CASSRNGRDQETQYF
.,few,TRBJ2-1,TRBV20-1,TGCAGTCACGAAGGGACGGACAATGAGCAGTTCTTC,CSHEGTDNEQFF
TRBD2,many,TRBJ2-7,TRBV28,TGTGCCAGCAGAGCGGGACTAGCGGGAAAGTACGAGCAGTACTTC,CASRAGLAGKYEQYF
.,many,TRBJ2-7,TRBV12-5,TGTGCTAGTGGTTTGGTACTAGGCAAACCATACGAGCAGTACTTC,CASGLVLGKPYEQYF
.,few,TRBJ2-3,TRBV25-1,TGTGCCAGCAGACTAGCCACAGATACGCAGTATTTT,CASRLATDTQYF
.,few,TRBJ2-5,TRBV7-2,TGTGCCAGCAGCTTAGGACTCATGAAGACCCAGTACTTC,CASSLGLMKTQYF
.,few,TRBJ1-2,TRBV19,TGTGCCAGTAGTATAGCCCTGTCCGGCTACACCTTC,CASSIALSGYTF
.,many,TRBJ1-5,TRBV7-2,TGTGCCAGCAGCTCACTATTCAATCAGCCCCAGCATTTT,CASSSLFNQPQHF
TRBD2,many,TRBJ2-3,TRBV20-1,TGCAGTGCTAGGACTAGCGGGAGTGCAGATACGCAGTATTTT,CSARTSGSADTQYF
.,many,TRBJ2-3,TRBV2,TGTGCCAGCAGTGATCAGGGTGCCAGTTCCACAGATACGCAGTATTTT,CASSDQGASSTDTQYF
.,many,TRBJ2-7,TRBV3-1,TGTGCCAGCAGCCAAGCGGACCGAGCCTACGAGCAGTACTTC,CASSQADRAYEQYF
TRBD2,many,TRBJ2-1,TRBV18,TGTGCCAGCTCACCCTCGACTAGCGGTAATGAGCAGTTCTTC,CASSPSTSGNEQFF
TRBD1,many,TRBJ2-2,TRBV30,TGTGCCTGGAGTCACCTTGACAGGGGGTTGAGCGGGGAGCTGTTTTTT,CAWSHLDRGLSGELFF
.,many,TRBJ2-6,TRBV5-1,TGCGCCAGCAGCTTGACAGGGGAGGGATCTGGGGCCAACGTCCTGACTTTC,CASSLTGEGSGANVLTF
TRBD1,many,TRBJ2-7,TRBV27,TGTGCCAGCAGTTTATCGACAGGGGGCATCGAGCAGTACTTC,CASSLSTGGIEQYF
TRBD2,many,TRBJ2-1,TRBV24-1,TGTGCCACCGGGACTAGCGGGAGGGGGGCCTACAATGAGCAGTTCTTC,CATGTSGRGAYNEQFF
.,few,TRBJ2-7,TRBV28,TGTGCCAGCAGTTTACCGACAGACTACGAGCAGTACTTC,CASSLPTDYEQYF
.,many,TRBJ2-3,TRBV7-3,TGTGCCAGCAGCTTTAGTGGCGGCACAGATACGCAGTATTTT,CASSFSGGTDTQYF
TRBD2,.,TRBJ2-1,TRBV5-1,TGCGCCAGCAGCGCAACGTTGGGCCCGGGACTAGCGGGAGGGCGAGTGAATGAGCAGTTCTTC,CASSATLGPGLAGGRVNEQFF
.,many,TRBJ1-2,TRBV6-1,TGTGCCAGCAGTGAATTTGGTAACTATGGCTACACCTTC,CASSEFGNYGYTF
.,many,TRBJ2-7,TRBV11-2,TGTGCCAGCAGCCGAGTGGGGGGACTGTCGGACGAGCAGTACTTC,CASSRVGGLSDEQYF
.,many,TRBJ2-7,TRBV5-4,TGTGCCAGCAGCTTGGAACCCCACAGCTCCTACGAGCAGTACTTC,CASSLEPHSSYEQYF
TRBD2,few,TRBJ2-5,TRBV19,TGTGCCAGATGGACTAGCGCGGAACAAGAGACCCAGTACTTC,CARWTSAEQETQYF
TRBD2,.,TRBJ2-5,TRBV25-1,TGTGCCAGCAGTGAACTAGAAACGGGACTAGCGGGAGGGGAGACCCAGTACTTC,CASSELETGLAGGETQYF
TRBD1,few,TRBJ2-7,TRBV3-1,TGTGCCAGCAGCCCAGGTGCCCGGACAGGGAGGTACGAGCAGTACTTC,CASSPGARTGRYEQYF
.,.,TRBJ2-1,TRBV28,TGTGCCAGCAGCCACCCTGTAAGCGCCGGCCCCTACAATGAGCAGTTCTTC,CASSHPVSAGPYNEQFF
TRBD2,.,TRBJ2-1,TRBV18,TGTGCCAGCTCACCGGCGGGGGGCAATGAGCAGTTCTTC,CASSPAGGNEQFF
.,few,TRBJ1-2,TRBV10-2,TGCGCCAGCAGCTCAACGTCTAACTATGGCTACACCTTC,CASSSTSNYGYTF
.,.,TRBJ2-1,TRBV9,TGTGCCAGCAGCACAGAGGAGAGACTGGGCAATGAGCAGTTCTTC,CASSTEERLGNEQFF
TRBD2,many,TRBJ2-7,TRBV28,TGTGCCAGCCGCGGGGGGCGAGAGTCCTACGAGCAGTACTTC,CASRGGRESYEQYF
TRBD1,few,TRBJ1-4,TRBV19,TGTGCCAGTAGTATGGGGACAGCACTTAATGAAAAACTGTTTTTT,CASSMGTALNEKLFF
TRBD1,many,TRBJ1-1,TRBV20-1,TGCAGTACACAAGGGGGACAGCGAGAAGCTTTCTTT,CSTQGGQREAFF
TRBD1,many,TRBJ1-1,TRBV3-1,TGTGCCAGCAGCCAAGGACAGGGGGACACTGAAGCTTTCTTT,CASSQGQGDTEAFF
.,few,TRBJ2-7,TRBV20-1,TGCAGTGCTCCCAGTCCCGAAGGACTATCCACCTACGAGCAGTACTTC,CSAPSPEGLSTYEQYF
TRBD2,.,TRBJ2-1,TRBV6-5,TGTGCCAGCAGGACAAGGAAGCTAGCGGGAGTCGATGAGCAGTTCTTC,CASRTRKLAGVDEQFF
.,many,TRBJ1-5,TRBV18,TGTGCCAGCTCACCCGGGAGCAGAGATCAGCCCCAGCATTTT,CASSPGSRDQPQHF
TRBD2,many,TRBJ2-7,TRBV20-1,TGCAGTGCTAGAGTCGCTCGGAGCGGGAGGCCTTCCTACGAGCAGTACTTC,CSARVARSGRPSYEQYF
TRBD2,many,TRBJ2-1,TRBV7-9,TGTGCCAGCAGTTCAACCGGGACTAGCGGCTCCTACAATGAGCAGTTCTTC,CASSSTGTSGSYNEQFF
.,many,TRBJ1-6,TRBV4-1,TGCGCCAGCCGACCCGTCTCGGGGGGGGCAGGGTCACCCCTCCACTTT,CASRPVSGGAGSPLHF
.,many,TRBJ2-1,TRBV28,TGTGCCAGCATGAGTCCGAACCTCCTCGGCAATGAGCAGTTCTTC,CASMSPNLLGNEQFF
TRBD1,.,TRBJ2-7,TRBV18,TGTGCCAGCTCATCACGAGGTTTTGGACAGGGATTCTACGAGCAGTACTTC,CASSSRGFGQGFYEQYF
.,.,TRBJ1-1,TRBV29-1,TGCAGCGCCCGGACACCTGCAGAAAACACTGAAGCTTTCTTT,CSARTPAENTEAFF
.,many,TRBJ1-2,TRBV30,TGTGCCTGGAGTGCCGGCCTCCACTATGGCTACACCTTC,CAWSAGLHYGYTF
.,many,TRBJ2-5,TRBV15,TGTGCCACCAGCAGATCCCGATTAGCGAGGGAGACCCAGTACTTC,CATSRSRLARETQYF
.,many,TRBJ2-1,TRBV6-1,TGTGCCAGCAGGATAGAGGGGTTCTCCTACAATGAGCAGTTCTTC,CASRIEGFSYNEQFF